This T cell receptor (beta chain) was sequenced during a study of T cell changes during pregnancy in multiple sclerosis. Clones were read by immunoSEQ multiplex PCR, and TCRdb kept only the in-frame ones, dropping some. The sample gives around 34,000 clones, 90% of which show up once; around 13% is in the top ten. This clone counts as medium-sized. In germline, CDR1 is SGHDN, CDR2 FVKESK. V was clipped by 4 bases and J by 6 bases, with 13 bases between them. The CDR3 length is 13 residues. Sample: CD8+ T cells from peripheral blood mononuclear cells, taken in the first trimester of pregnancy. The receptor's source is a female donor with multiple sclerosis, enrolled in a pregnancy study. This rearrangement joins TRBV14 to TRBJ2-7; D unresolved. The CDR3 sequence is CASSLTEFSEQYF. CDR3 bases: TGTGCCAGCAGCCTTACCGAATTTAGCGAGCAGTACTTC.